The 17 T cell receptor beta chains listed next were all sequenced from one sample in a study of molecular identifiers for immune sequencing clone quantification. TCRdb redid the calling of the PCR reads with MiXCR, one entry per CDR3 protein. The table includes 300,000 to 350,000 distinct CDR3 sequences, about a fifth detected once. Sequenced material: naive CD8+ T cells from blood, with Jurkat cell RNA spiked in. Subset in this sample: FACS-sorted CD8+CD4-CCR7+CD45RA+ naive T cells. These receptors originate from a human donor in good health. Some libraries in this study had Jurkat cell RNA spiked in.

At least ten counts were recorded for this clonotype. The chain links TRBV19 to TRBJ2-5; 8 bases are shared with TRBD2. The V and J ends lost 9 bases and 0 bases, in that order; junction bases with no gene match: 3. The CDR3 consists of 13 residues. From germline, CDR1 is LNHDA and CDR2 SQIVND (reference sequence). CDR3 nucleotide sequence: TGTGCCAGCGAGACTAGCGACCAAGAGACCCAGTACTTC. This encodes CASETSDQETQYF.

Notes on this clonotype: A much larger clone lies one base from this, so it may be a read error. The V and J genes are TRBV12-3 or TRBV12-4 and TRBJ1-5, with 7 bases fitting TRBD1. CDR3 length equals 16 residues. The CDR3 is CAGSLERGRGNQPQHF. The CDR3 DNA is TGTGCCGGCAGTTTAGAAAGGGGGCGAGGCAATCAGCCCCAGCATTTT.

This clonotype was seen many times. The V and J genes are TRBV10-3 and TRBJ2-7; D is possibly TRBD1 (5 bases). The CDR3 contains 13 residues. Trimming took 2 bases from V and 0 from J, leaving 5 bases between them. CDR1 and CDR2 from the germline V gene are ENHRY and SYGVKD. Here the CDR3 DNA reads TGTGCCATCAGTGAGGACAGCTCCTACGAGCAGTACTTC. Protein product: CAISEDSSYEQYF.

To note about this clonotype: Since the CDR3 does not end with the conserved phenylalanine or tryptophan, this likely comes from a read error. This chain links TRBV18 with TRBJ2-2; 8 bases are a match to TRBD1. This CDR3 is 17 amino acids long. The germline V gene encodes CDR1 KGHSH and CDR2 LQKENI. V lost 2 bases, J lost 7 bases, and 12 bases stayed unmatched. The CDR3, as DNA: TGTGCCAGCTCACCAACGCGTCCGGGACAGGCATACGGGGAGCTGTTTTCT. Protein product: CASSPTRPGQAYGELFS.

This clonotype was recorded at least ten times. The rearrangement joins TRBV27 to TRBJ2-3; no definite D call. CDR1 and CDR2 (germline): MNHEY, SMNVEV (reference sequence). Trimming shortened V by 5 bases and J by 0 bases, and 9 bases separated the two germline ends. The CDR3 spans 14 residues. The CDR3 sequence: CASSSEPSTDTQYF. CDR3 in DNA: TGTGCCAGCAGTAGCGAGCCTAGCACAGATACGCAGTATTTT.

This clonotype was recorded at least ten times. This rearrangement joins TRBV7-6 to TRBJ2-3, with TRBD1 matching 9 bases. The V and J ends lost 5 bases and 8 bases, in that order; junction bases with no gene match: 23. The CDR3 has 19 residues. CDR1 is SGHVS and CDR2 is FNYEAQ in the germline V gene. The CDR3 region has the DNA TGTGCCAGCAGCGCACAACCCCCCTGGGACAGGGTAGAGACTAGTACGCAGTATTTT. Encoded protein: CASSAQPPWDRVETSTQYF.

At least ten counts were recorded for this clonotype. The chain carries TRBV19 and TRBJ2-7; no definite D call. This CDR3 spans 13 amino acids. Germline-derived CDR1 and CDR2 are LNHDA and SQIVND (reference sequence). Trimming cost V 4 bases and J 1 base, with 8 bases left between them. The CDR3 DNA sequence: TGTGCCAGTAGTACTGGAGTATCCTACGAGCAGTACTTC. Translating it yields CASSTGVSYEQYF. Complete variable domain (other parts from reference TRBV19 and TRBJ2-7): DGGITQSPKYLFRKEGQNVTLSCEQNLNHDAMYWYRQDPGQGLRLIYYSQIVNDFQKGDIAEGYSVSREKKESFPLTVTSAQKNPTAFYLCASSTGVSYEQYFGPGTRLTVT.

Details on this clonotype: One end of the junction is discordant with germline, which a read error may explain. The chain uses TRBV28 and TRBJ1-2; weak D call: TRBD1 (6 bases). Germline V gene sequence: CDR1 MDHEN, CDR2 SYDVKM. The CDR3 contains 15 residues. The CDR3 protein is CAGSLVAGESYGYTF. In DNA form, the CDR3 reads TGTGCCGGCAGTTTAGTGGCAGGGGAAAGCTATGGCTACACCTTC.

This clonotype has a handful of counts. V and J are TRBV20-1 and TRBJ2-7; no firm D call. Germline V CDR1 and CDR2: DFQATT, SNEGSKA (reference sequence). Trimming cost V 6 bases and J 0 bases, with 18 bases left between them. The CDR3 is 15 amino acids. CDR3 nucleotide sequence: TGCAGTGCCGCCACTGGACGCCCGATCTCCTACGAGCAGTACTTC. Protein: CSAATGRPISYEQYF.

Points on this clonotype: This may arise from a read error, as a much more abundant clone is one base away. The chain uses TRBV27 and TRBJ2-7; the match to TRBD1 covers 9 bases. The CDR3 spans 16 residues. Germline CDR1 MNHEY, CDR2 SMNVEV (reference sequence). In DNA, the CDR3 is TGTGCCAGCAGTCTGATAGGGACAGGGATCTCCTACGGGCAGTACTTC. As protein: CASSLIGTGISYGQYF.

The rearrangement uses TRBV27 and TRBJ1-2, with 7 nucleotides matching TRBD1. CDR3 length: 12 residues. The trim removed 7 bases at V and 10 bases at J, leaving 9 bases unmatched. Germline assignment: CDR1 MNHEY and CDR2 SMNVEV (reference sequence). The CDR3 here is CASKTGAAVYTF. The CDR3 coding sequence is TGTGCCAGCAAAACAGGGGCCGCAGTCTACACCTTC.

This clonotype has ten or more counts. The chain uses TRBV13 and TRBJ2-2, with D possibly TRBD1 on 6 matching bases. There are 18 residues in the CDR3. Trimming pared 0 bases from V and 2 bases from J, leaving 16 bases between. Per germline, CDR1 PRHDT and CDR2 FYEKMQ (reference sequence). CDR3 DNA: TGTGCCAGCAGCTTAGGGCCGGGACACCAGGAAAACACCGGGGAGCTGTTTTTT. Translated: CASSLGPGHQENTGELFF.

This clonotype was detected ten times or more. J is TRBJ2-3 and V is TRBV7-6; TRBD2 aligns across 8 bases. CDR3 length: 16 residues. Per the germline V gene, CDR1 is SGHVS and CDR2 is FNYEAQ. V shed 1 base, J shed 1 base, and the junction held 4 bases outside the gene matches. The CDR3: CASSLEAGVRTDTQYF. CDR3 in DNA: TGTGCCAGCAGCTTAGAAGCGGGGGTGCGCACAGATACGCAGTATTTT.

This clonotype was counted a single time. A read error may be the cause here, since a much bigger clone is one base away. No conserved phenylalanine or tryptophan ends this CDR3, so it is likely a read error. V gene TRBV28 combines with J gene TRBJ1-1, with a tentative D call TRBD1 (5 bases). The CDR3 loop spans 14 amino acids. CDR1 MDHEN and CDR2 SYDVKM come from the germline V gene. V was clipped by 6 bases and J by 3 bases, with 14 bases between them. The CDR3 region has the DNA TGTGCCAGCAGGCTAGGGGTGGCCGACACTGAAGCTTTCCTT. Protein sequence: CASRLGVADTEAFL.

This clonotype was counted ten times or more. The chain uses TRBV7-9 and TRBJ1-1; 7 bases map to TRBD1. Germline V gene sequence: CDR1 SEHNR, CDR2 FQNEAQ (reference sequence). The CDR3 loop spans 14 amino acids. V lost 7 bases, J lost 4 bases, and 9 bases stayed unmatched. The CDR3 DNA reads TGTGCCAGCATACAGAACGCAGGGGGCACTGAAGCTTTCTTT. This codes for CASIQNAGGTEAFF.

This clonotype was observed a handful of times. This rearrangement joins TRBV13 to TRBJ2-1; D is unclear. The CDR3 covers 11 residues. V lost 5 bases to trimming and J lost 9 bases, with 8 bases between them. Per germline, CDR1 PRHDT and CDR2 FYEKMQ (reference sequence). The CDR3 spells CASSLGTEQFF. CDR3 sequence (DNA): TGTGCCAGCAGCCTGGGTACTGAGCAGTTCTTC.

The sample holds many counts of this clonotype. The gene calls are TRBV30 and TRBJ1-1; D is ambiguous. This CDR3 comprises 12 residues. Germline lookup yields CDR1 GTSNPN and CDR2 SVGIG (reference sequence). The V end was cut by 2 bases, the J end by 6 bases, with 10 bases between. CDR3 in DNA: TGTGCCTGGAGTCTTTTGTTCGCTGAAGCTTTCTTT. Translation gives CAWSLLFAEAFF.